A selection of T cell receptor beta chains follows, all from one sample in a study of beta chain features in type 1 diabetes. TCRdb keeps only in-frame clones here, not all; method: immunoSEQ multiplex PCR. The sample consists of 350,000 to 450,000 clones, about 14% of them appearing once. The sequencing input was naive CD4+ T cells from blood. Every receptor here comes from a woman under 30 in good health. Both conserved end residues are part of each CDR3. Each record gives: V gene, D gene, J gene, clone size, CDR3 protein, CDR3 DNA. The D gene is left open where the match is weak. Not every row has a clone size; where given, it reads once, few, many or a size class.

TRBV5-4	-	TRBJ2-7	-	CASSLARTGSYEQYF	TGTGCCAGCAGCTTGGCCAGGACTGGATCCTACGAGCAGTACTTC
TRBV5-4	TRBD2	TRBJ2-5	few	CASSQTSGRETQYF	TGTGCCAGCAGCCAGACTAGCGGGAGGGAGACCCAGTACTTC
TRBV11-2	TRBD2	TRBJ2-4	few	CASSLKAGLAKNIQYF	TGTGCCAGCAGCTTAAAAGCGGGGCTAGCCAAAAACATTCAGTACTTC
TRBV29-1	TRBD1	TRBJ1-2	few	CSAWTGRVGYTF	TGCAGTGCTTGGACAGGGCGAGTCGGCTACACCTTC
TRBV29-1	-	TRBJ2-2	-	CSLGAGTTTGELFF	TGCTCTTTAGGGGCGGGAACTACCACCGGGGAGCTGTTTTTT
TRBV30	TRBD2	TRBJ2-5	few	CAWRTKLAEETQYF	TGTGCCTGGAGGACAAAACTAGCGGAAGAGACCCAGTACTTC
TRBV30	TRBD2	TRBJ2-1	-	CAWSQGTSGYNEQFF	TGTGCCTGGAGCCAGGGGACTAGCGGCTACAATGAGCAGTTCTTC
TRBV7-2	-	TRBJ2-5	-	CASSLSGLETQYF	TGTGCCAGCAGCTTATCAGGGTTGGAGACCCAGTACTTC
TRBV10-3	-	TRBJ1-2	few	CAISAGEGDYGYTF	TGTGCCATCAGTGCAGGGGAGGGAGACTATGGCTACACCTTC
TRBV5-4	TRBD2	TRBJ2-1	-	CASSPGTSGRAINEQFF	TGTGCCAGCAGTCCCGGGACTAGCGGGAGGGCCATAAATGAGCAGTTCTTC
TRBV7-9	-	TRBJ2-5	few	CASSRRQSLQETQYF	TGTGCCAGCAGCCGACGACAGTCGCTCCAAGAGACCCAGTACTTC
TRBV29-1	-	TRBJ2-1	-	CSVLTGSSYNEQFF	TGCAGCGTGCTTACAGGGAGCTCCTACAATGAGCAGTTCTTC
TRBV25-1	-	TRBJ2-5	few	CASSEARGKETQYF	TGTGCCAGCAGTGAAGCTAGGGGAAAAGAGACCCAGTACTTC
TRBV6-6	TRBD1	TRBJ2-3	-	CASSSRPGQGADTQYF	TGTGCCAGCAGTTCACGTCCGGGACAGGGTGCAGATACGCAGTATTTT
TRBV30	-	TRBJ1-1	few	CAWSRERNTEAFF	TGTGCCTGGAGCCGGGAACGGAACACTGAAGCTTTCTTT
TRBV18	-	TRBJ2-3	-	CASSPDITDTQYF	TGTGCCAGCTCACCAGACATAACAGATACGCAGTATTTT
TRBV29-1	TRBD1	TRBJ1-1	few	CSVLQGMAFF	TGCAGCGTTTTACAGGGGATGGCTTTCTTT
TRBV5-4	-	TRBJ2-2	few	CASSSRANTGELFF	TGTGCCAGCAGCTCCCGGGCGAACACCGGGGAGCTGTTTTTT
TRBV29-1	TRBD2	TRBJ2-7	few	CSAGGLYNYEQYF	TGCAGCGCGGGGGGGCTATATAATTACGAGCAGTACTTC
TRBV2	TRBD2	TRBJ2-1	-	CASSAPSGRAGEQFF	TGTGCCAGCAGTGCGCCTAGCGGGAGGGCCGGAGAGCAGTTCTTC
TRBV11-2	-	TRBJ2-7	-	CASSLHQLREQYF	TGTGCCAGCAGCTTACACCAATTGCGTGAGCAGTACTTC
TRBV29-1	TRBD1	TRBJ2-7	-	CSVEKGTGSYEQYF	TGCAGCGTTGAAAAGGGGACAGGGTCCTACGAGCAGTACTTC
TRBV5-1	-	TRBJ2-1	-	CASSTDREHWVNEQFF	TGCGCCAGCAGCACCGACCGGGAGCACTGGGTCAATGAGCAGTTCTTC
TRBV28	-	TRBJ2-7	-	CASGLDSSSYEQYF	TGTGCCAGTGGGTTAGACAGCAGCTCCTACGAGCAGTACTTC
TRBV30	-	TRBJ1-5	-	CAWSSEGTHNQPQHF	TGTGCCTGGAGTAGCGAAGGGACTCACAATCAGCCCCAGCATTTT
TRBV30	-	TRBJ2-7	-	CAWIDRAYEQYF	TGTGCCTGGATCGACAGAGCCTACGAGCAGTACTTC
TRBV11-2	TRBD1	TRBJ1-1	-	CASSLLPGTVNTEAFF	TGTGCCAGCAGCCTTCTCCCGGGGACAGTGAACACTGAAGCTTTCTTT
TRBV27	-	TRBJ1-1	few	CASSTATEAFF	TGTGCCAGCAGTACAGCCACTGAAGCTTTCTTT
TRBV4-1	TRBD1	TRBJ1-5	few	CASSQDQGDRGLNQPQHF	TGCGCCAGCAGCCAAGATCAAGGGGACAGGGGGTTAAATCAGCCCCAGCATTTT
TRBV5-1	-	TRBJ2-4	few	CASSLQGPKNIQYF	TGCGCCAGCAGTTTACAGGGACCCAAAAACATTCAGTACTTC
TRBV7-3	TRBD1	TRBJ2-4	few	CASSTGQGNIQYF	TGTGCCAGCAGCACGGGACAGGGGAACATTCAGTACTTC
TRBV7-9	TRBD1	TRBJ1-3	few	CASSKNGQGRNTIYF	TGTGCCAGCAGCAAAAACGGACAGGGAAGAAACACCATATATTTT
TRBV29-1	-	TRBJ2-3	few	CSVESRFTDTQYF	TGCAGCGTTGAATCGCGTTTTACAGATACGCAGTATTTT
TRBV6-5	-	TRBJ2-3	few	CASSLTDTDTQYF	TGTGCCAGCAGCCTAACAGACACAGATACGCAGTATTTT
TRBV5-1	-	TRBJ1-2	few	CASAPRSYGYTF	TGCGCCAGCGCCCCGCGGAGCTATGGCTACACCTTC
TRBV5-6	-	TRBJ1-5	-	CASSSGSNQPQHF	TGTGCCAGCAGCTCAGGTAGCAATCAGCCCCAGCATTTT
TRBV19	TRBD1	TRBJ1-5	-	CATREDRGRSNQPQHF	TGTGCCACCAGGGAGGACAGGGGTAGGAGCAATCAGCCCCAGCATTTT
TRBV30	-	TRBJ1-1	few	CAWSVAGLNTEAFF	TGTGCCTGGAGTGTTGCAGGGCTGAACACTGAAGCTTTCTTT
TRBV9	-	TRBJ2-2	-	CASSVGGGLAANTGELFF	TGTGCCAGCAGCGTAGGAGGGGGGCTAGCGGCTAACACCGGGGAGCTGTTTTTT
TRBV7-2	-	TRBJ1-4	-	CASSLAGVNEKLFF	TGTGCCAGCAGCCTTGCGGGGGTTAATGAAAAACTGTTTTTT
TRBV28	-	TRBJ2-7	few	CASSRGGREDEQYF	TGTGCCAGCAGTCGGGGTGGGCGGGAAGACGAGCAGTACTTC
TRBV18	TRBD2	TRBJ2-1	few	CASSPIAGDAYNEQFF	TGTGCCAGCTCACCGATAGCGGGAGACGCCTACAATGAGCAGTTCTTC
TRBV9	TRBD1	TRBJ2-7	few	CASSEGTGGREQNF	TGTGCCAGCAGCGAGGGGACAGGGGGCCGGGAGCAGAACTTC
TRBV27	TRBD1	TRBJ2-7	few	CASGPGTGSYEQYF	TGTGCCAGCGGTCCCGGGACAGGGTCCTACGAGCAGTACTTC
TRBV14	-	TRBJ2-1	-	CASSQLPLSYNEQFF	TGTGCCAGCAGCCAACTCCCACTCTCCTACAATGAGCAGTTCTTC
TRBV11-1	-	TRBJ1-2	few	CASSPGHRYGYTF	TGTGCCAGCAGCCCGGGACATCGCTATGGCTACACCTTC
TRBV20-1	-	TRBJ1-1	-	CSAREAFF	TGCAGTGCCCGGGAAGCTTTCTTT
TRBV4-1	-	TRBJ2-1	-	CASSPLLGLRSYNEQFF	TGCGCCAGCAGCCCCCTACTGGGACTGCGCTCCTACAATGAGCAGTTCTTC
TRBV4-3	-	TRBJ2-5	-	CASSQEPGLVETQYF	TGCGCCAGCAGCCAAGAGCCGGGACTGGTGGAGACCCAGTACTTC
TRBV27	-	TRBJ2-4	-	CASTGDNGGLLAKNIQYF	TGTGCCAGCACCGGGGACAACGGTGGGCTTCTAGCCAAAAACATTCAGTACTTC